This T cell receptor beta chain was retrieved from a study of T-cell reconstitution after alpha-beta-depleted transplantation in children. The CDR3 runs to 15 residues. CDR1 and CDR2 (germline): SGDLS, YYNGEE. V shed 0 bases and J shed 5 bases, with 15 bases lying between them. The table lists this clonotype with a few counts. Preparation of the TCRbeta library was carried out with unique molecular identifiers. A single record per CDR3 protein comes from TCRdb applying MiXCR to the PCR reads. The table includes 800,000 to 1,000,000 distinct CDR3 sequences, about 30% detected once. Specimen: PBMCs, mostly from graft donor cells, collected 360 days after TCRalphabeta/CD19-depleted stem cell transplant. This sequence was found in a boy under two years old who had a stem cell transplant for SCID, so the T cells may come from the graft donor. V is TRBV9 and J is TRBJ2-7; D unresolved. The CDR3 DNA is TGTGCCAGCAGCGTAGTTGAGAGTATTACCGACGAGCAGTACTTC. Its translation is CASSVVESITDEQYF.